This T cell receptor beta chain was found in a study of Graves' ophthalmopathy and Graves' hyperthyroidism. RNA transcripts provided the template for amplifying TCR beta CDR3 regions. A first-round RT-PCR used HTBI primers, followed by a second-round multiplex PCR. One entry per CDR3 protein results from TCRdb running MiXCR on the multiplex PCR reads. The data hold about 1.1 million distinct CDR3 sequences, with 35% to 40% observed a single time. This receptor was obtained from an adult man with Graves' hyperthyroidism. Sequenced material: peripheral blood or thyroid tissue (not recorded which).

CDR3 residues: CATSPRGGRDGEVYGYTF. In nucleotides, the CDR3 is TGTGCCACCAGCCCGAGAGGGGGGCGGGATGGGGAAGTCTATGGCTACACCTTC. V gene TRBV15 combines with J gene TRBJ1-2, with D possibly TRBD1 on 6 matching bases. Trimming pared 5 bases from V and 4 bases from J, leaving 26 bases between. Germline V gives CDR1 LNHNV, CDR2 YYDKDF (reference sequence). This CDR3 is 18 amino acids long.